This T cell receptor beta chain was profiled in a study of blood T cells in healthy people across ages. A sample-barcoded 5' primer and a J-beta primer mix were used in a second PCR of roughly 7 to 11 cycles. TCRdb reanalysed the 5' RACE reads using MiXCR and keeps one entry per CDR3 protein. This sample has about 620,000 distinct CDR3 sequences; over 40% occur once, and the top ten carry about 13%. Sequencing used blood. This clonotype was obtained from an elderly woman in good health.

The CDR3 DNA is TGCAGTGCTAGTTTCGGGGGTGGCTACACCTTC. It yields the protein CSASFGGGYTF. The rearrangement links TRBV20-1 to TRBJ1-2, with D possibly TRBD1 on 5 matching bases. The CDR3 consists of 11 residues. Trimming shortened V by 3 bases and J by 7 bases, and 9 bases separated the two germline ends. Germline V gene sequence: CDR1 DFQATT, CDR2 SNEGSKA (reference sequence).